This section outlines one TCR beta chain sequence together with its context. What this receptor recognizes is not known. Within one base of it there is no much larger clone, and no base qualities were kept. The data are from a study of blood T cell repertoires in COVID-19 (dated by TCRdb to about 2020). Regarding the complete study: Samples from collaborators originated in the United States, Italy and Spain and spanned both the acute and convalescent phases of COVID-19. The material from the prospective study consisted of cDNA or gDNA derived from T cells, B-cell-depleted T cells, or PBMCs. Subjects who had been exposed to COVID-19, were actively infected with it, or had recovered from it provided the deeply sampled blood TCRbeta repertoires that made up the dataset. A freely available public database, intended as a resource for researchers studying the immune response to SARS-CoV-2, is where the repertoires were released. Samples were obtained from the ongoing ImmuneRACE study (first 160 participants) and from 1,254 subjects provided by 6 global collaborators. A de-identified subject ID, COVID-19 status, age in years and sex were almost always included in the sample metadata. Where available, HLA class I and class II types were obtained from metadata supplied by the sample provider rather than from assay-based typing. General study outcomes and caveats: Clinical and demographic metadata were provided uncurated, with the amount varying by source and participant.

The CDR1 and CDR2 encoded by the germline V gene are LGHNA and YSLEER. V is reduced by 2 bases and J by 8 bases, leaving a spacing of 22 bases between them. The CDR3, from cysteine to phenylalanine, totals 18 residues. Of the read, only the CDR3 DNA is kept; its 54 bases are in frame from base 1. TCRbeta CDR3 regions were amplified from genomic DNA using the immunoSEQ Assay, a bias-controlled multiplex PCR. Per the authors' processing: Nucleated cell counts per sample were estimated from amplification of reference gene primers within the assay. Sequence reads were collapsed and filtered to measure the absolute abundance of every unique TCRbeta CDR3 rearrangement. For each sample, productive Simpson clonality was calculated by taking the square root of Simpson's diversity index across productive rearrangements. Drawn from immuneACCESS, this table holds only the in-frame rearrangements with V and J called that TCRdb kept. Clones are partly lost; checked studies trace under half to an unresolved V gene and leave the rest unexplained. V and J calls and clone size are given by that table; D and trimming were obtained from the DNA. The sample table records around 190,000 clones; approximately 79% of these occur just once. The top ten constitute roughly an eighth of the sample.

Collaborating institutions collected whole blood in K2EDTA tubes following their own protocols. For TCRbeta analysis, collaborators shipped samples in one of three forms: frozen whole blood, isolated PBMCs, or DNA extracted from either of those sample types. The sequenced material came from peripheral blood. The V gene is TRBV4-3 and the J gene is TRBJ1-6; D gene: possibly TRBD1, on 6 matching bases. The TCR was taken from a woman aged 50 to 60 with acute or convalescent COVID-19. CDR3 reads: CASSQFPNQRQAHSPLHF. Read as DNA, the sequence is TGCGCCAGCAGCCAATTCCCGAACCAACGACAGGCACATTCACCCCTCCACTTT.